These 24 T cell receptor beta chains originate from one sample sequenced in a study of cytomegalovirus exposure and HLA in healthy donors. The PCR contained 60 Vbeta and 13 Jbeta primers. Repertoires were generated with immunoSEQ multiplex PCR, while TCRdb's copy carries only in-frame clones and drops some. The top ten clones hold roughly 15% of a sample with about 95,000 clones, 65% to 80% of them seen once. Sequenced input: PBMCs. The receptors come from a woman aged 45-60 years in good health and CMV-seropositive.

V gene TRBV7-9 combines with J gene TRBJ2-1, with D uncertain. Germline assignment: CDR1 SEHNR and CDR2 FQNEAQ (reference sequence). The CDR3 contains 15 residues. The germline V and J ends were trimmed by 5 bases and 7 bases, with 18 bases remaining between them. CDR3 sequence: CASSPQLTVRNEQFF. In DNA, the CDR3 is TGTGCCAGCAGCCCCCAGCTCACAGTCAGGAATGAGCAGTTCTTC.

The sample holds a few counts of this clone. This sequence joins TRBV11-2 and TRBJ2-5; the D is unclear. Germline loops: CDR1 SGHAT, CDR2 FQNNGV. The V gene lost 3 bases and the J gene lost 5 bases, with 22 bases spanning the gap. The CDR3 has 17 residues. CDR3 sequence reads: CASSLGRVALPPETQYF. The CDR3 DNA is TGTGCCAGCAGCTTGGGCCGCGTCGCTCTCCCCCCGGAGACCCAGTACTTC.

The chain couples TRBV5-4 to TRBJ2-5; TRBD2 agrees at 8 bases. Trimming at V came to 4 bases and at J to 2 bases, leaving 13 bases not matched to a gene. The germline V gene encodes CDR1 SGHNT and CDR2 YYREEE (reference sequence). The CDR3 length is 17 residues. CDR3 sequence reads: CASSRGGAGAVQETQYF. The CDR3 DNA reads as TGTGCCAGCAGCCGGGGGGGGGCAGGGGCTGTACAAGAGACCCAGTACTTC.

CDR3 region: CASSVGTRAGQETQYF. CDR3 bases: TGTGCCAGTAGTGTCGGGACTCGGGCTGGTCAAGAGACCCAGTACTTC. This sequence joins TRBV19 and TRBJ2-5; possibly TRBD2 for D (6 bases). Trimming cost V 5 bases and J 2 bases, with 18 bases left between them. CDR1 LNHDA and CDR2 SQIVND come from the germline V gene (reference sequence). The CDR3 is 16 residues long.

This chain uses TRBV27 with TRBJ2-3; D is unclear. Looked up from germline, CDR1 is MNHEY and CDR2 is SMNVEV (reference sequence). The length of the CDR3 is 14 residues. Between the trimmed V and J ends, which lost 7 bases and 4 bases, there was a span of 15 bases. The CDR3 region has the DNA TGTGCCAGCACCATATCGACAAACGCAGATACGCAGTATTTT. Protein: CASTISTNADTQYF.

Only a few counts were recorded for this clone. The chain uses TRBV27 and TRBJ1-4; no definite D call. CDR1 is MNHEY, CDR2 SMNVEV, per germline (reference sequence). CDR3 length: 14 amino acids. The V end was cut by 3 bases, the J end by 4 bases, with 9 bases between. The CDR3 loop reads CASSFLKRNEKLFF. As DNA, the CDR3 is TGTGCCAGCAGTTTCTTAAAGCGTAATGAAAAACTGTTTTTT.

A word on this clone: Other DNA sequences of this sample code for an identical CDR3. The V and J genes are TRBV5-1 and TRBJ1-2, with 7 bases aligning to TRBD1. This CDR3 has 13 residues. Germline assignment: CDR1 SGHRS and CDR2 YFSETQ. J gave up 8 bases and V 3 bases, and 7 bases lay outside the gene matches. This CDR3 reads CASSSTGEGGYTF. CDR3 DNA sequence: TGCGCCAGCAGCTCCACAGGGGAAGGGGGCTACACCTTC. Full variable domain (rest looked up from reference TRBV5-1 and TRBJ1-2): KAGVTQTPRYLIKTRGQQVTLSCSPISGHRSVSWYQQTPGQGLQFLFEYFSETQRNKGNFPGRFSGRQFSNSRSEMNVSTLELGDSALYLCASSSTGEGGYTFGSGTRLTVV.

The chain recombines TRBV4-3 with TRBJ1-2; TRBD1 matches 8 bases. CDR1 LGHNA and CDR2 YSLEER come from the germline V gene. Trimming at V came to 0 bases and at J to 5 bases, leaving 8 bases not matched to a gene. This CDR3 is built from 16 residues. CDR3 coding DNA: TGCGCCAGCAGCCAAGATCGGACAGGGCTTGGTTATGGCTACACCTTC. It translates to CASSQDRTGLGYGYTF.

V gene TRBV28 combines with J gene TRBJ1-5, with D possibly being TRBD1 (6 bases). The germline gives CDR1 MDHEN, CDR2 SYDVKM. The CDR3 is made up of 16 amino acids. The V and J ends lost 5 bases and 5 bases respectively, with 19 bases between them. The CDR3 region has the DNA TGTGCCAGCAGTCAGCCTTACAGGGTATGGGATCAGCCCCAGCATTTT. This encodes CASSQPYRVWDQPQHF.

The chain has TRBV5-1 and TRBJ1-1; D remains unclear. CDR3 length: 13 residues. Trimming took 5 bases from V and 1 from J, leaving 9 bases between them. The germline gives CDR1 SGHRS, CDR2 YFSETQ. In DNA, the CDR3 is TGCGCCAGCAGGTGGGAGGGGAACACTGAAGCTTTCTTT. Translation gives CASRWEGNTEAFF. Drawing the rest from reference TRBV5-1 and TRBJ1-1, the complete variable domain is KAGVTQTPRYLIKTRGQQVTLSCSPISGHRSVSWYQQTPGQGLQFLFEYFSETQRNKGNFPGRFSGRQFSNSRSEMNVSTLELGDSALYLCASRWEGNTEAFFGQGTRLTVV.

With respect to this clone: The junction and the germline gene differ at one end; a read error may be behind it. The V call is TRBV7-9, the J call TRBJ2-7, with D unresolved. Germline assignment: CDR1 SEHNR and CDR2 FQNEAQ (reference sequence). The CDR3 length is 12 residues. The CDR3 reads CSSSSNNGEQYF. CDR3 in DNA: TGTTCCAGCAGCTCAAATAACGGGGAGCAGTACTTC.

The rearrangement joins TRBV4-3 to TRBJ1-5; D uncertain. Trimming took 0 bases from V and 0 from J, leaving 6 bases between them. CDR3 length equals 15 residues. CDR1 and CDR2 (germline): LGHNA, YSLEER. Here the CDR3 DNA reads TGCGCCAGCAGCCAAGAGTACAGTAGCAATCAGCCCCAGCATTTT. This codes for CASSQEYSSNQPQHF.

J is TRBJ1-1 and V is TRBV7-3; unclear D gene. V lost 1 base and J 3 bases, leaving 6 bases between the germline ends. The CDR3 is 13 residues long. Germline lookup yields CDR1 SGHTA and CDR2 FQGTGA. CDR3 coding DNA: TGTGCCAGCAGCTTAATTCTATACACTGAAGCTTTCTTT. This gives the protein CASSLILYTEAFF.

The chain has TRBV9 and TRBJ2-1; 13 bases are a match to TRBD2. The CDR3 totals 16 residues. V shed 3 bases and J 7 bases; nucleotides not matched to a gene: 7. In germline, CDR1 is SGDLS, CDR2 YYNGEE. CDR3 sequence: CASSGGLAGFSNEQFF. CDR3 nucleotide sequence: TGTGCCAGCAGCGGGGGACTAGCGGGATTTTCGAATGAGCAGTTCTTC.

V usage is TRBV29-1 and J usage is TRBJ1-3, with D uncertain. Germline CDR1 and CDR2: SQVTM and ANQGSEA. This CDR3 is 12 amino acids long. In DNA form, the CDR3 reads TGCAGTGCAGGTCGGGGTGGAAACACCATATATTTT. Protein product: CSAGRGGNTIYF.

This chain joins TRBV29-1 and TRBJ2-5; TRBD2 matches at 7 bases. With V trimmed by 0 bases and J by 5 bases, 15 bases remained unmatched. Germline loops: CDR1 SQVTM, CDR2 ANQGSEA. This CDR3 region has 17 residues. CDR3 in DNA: TGCAGCGTTGAAGATCAGTGGGGGGGAAGGGCCGTCGAGACCCAGTACTTC. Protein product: CSVEDQWGGRAVETQYF.

DNA for the CDR3: TGCGCCAGCAGCTTGCGAACCCGGGACAGGGACGGCAATTCACCCCTCCACTTT. It codes for CASSLRTRDRDGNSPLHF. The chain employs TRBV5-1 and TRBJ1-6, with 9 positions matching TRBD1. CDR3 length equals 18 residues. Losses at the gene ends were 1 base for V and 7 bases for J; bases not matched to a gene: 12. Germline V gene data show CDR1 as SGHRS and CDR2 as YFSETQ. Full variable domain (outside the CDR3, taken from reference TRBV5-1 and TRBJ1-6): KAGVTQTPRYLIKTRGQQVTLSCSPISGHRSVSWYQQTPGQGLQFLFEYFSETQRNKGNFPGRFSGRQFSNSRSEMNVSTLELGDSALYLCASSLRTRDRDGNSPLHFGNGTRLTVT.

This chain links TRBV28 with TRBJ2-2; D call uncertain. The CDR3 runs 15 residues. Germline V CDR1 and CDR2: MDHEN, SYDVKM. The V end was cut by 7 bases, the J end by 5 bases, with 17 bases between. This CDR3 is CASNLDGTETGELFF. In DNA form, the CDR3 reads TGTGCCAGCAACCTAGATGGCACCGAAACCGGGGAGCTGTTTTTT.

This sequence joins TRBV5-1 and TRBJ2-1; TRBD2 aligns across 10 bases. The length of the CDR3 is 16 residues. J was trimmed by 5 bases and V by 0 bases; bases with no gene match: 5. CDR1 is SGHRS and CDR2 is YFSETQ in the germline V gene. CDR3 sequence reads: CASSLAGTSGNNEQFF. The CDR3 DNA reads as TGCGCCAGCAGCTTGGCAGGAACTAGCGGGAACAATGAGCAGTTCTTC.

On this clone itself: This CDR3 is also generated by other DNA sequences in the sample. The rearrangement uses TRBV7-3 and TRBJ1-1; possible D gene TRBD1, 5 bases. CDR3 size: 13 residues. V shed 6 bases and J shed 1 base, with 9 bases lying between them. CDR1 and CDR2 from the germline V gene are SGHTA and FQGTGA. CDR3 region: CASSIQGNTEAFF. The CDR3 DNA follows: TGTGCCAGCAGTATTCAGGGGAACACTGAAGCTTTCTTT.

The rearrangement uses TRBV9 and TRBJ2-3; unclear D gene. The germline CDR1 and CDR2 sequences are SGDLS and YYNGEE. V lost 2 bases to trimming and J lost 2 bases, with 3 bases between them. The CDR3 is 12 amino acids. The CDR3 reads CASSVLTDTQYF. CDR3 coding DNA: TGTGCCAGCAGCGTCCTCACAGATACGCAGTATTTT.

CDR3 DNA sequence: TGCGCCAGCAGCCGGGGACTTTCGAACACCGGGGAGCTGTTTTTT. It specifies CASSRGLSNTGELFF. The chain uses TRBV5-1 and TRBJ2-2, with D perhaps matching TRBD2 (6 bases). Germline CDR1 and CDR2: SGHRS and YFSETQ. There are 15 residues in the CDR3. Trimming removed 4 bases from V and 0 bases from J, with 10 bases in between.

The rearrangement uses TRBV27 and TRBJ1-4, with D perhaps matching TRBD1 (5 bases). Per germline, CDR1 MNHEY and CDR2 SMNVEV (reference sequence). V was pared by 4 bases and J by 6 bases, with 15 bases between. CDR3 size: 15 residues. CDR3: CASSSLGETDEKLFF. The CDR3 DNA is TGTGCCAGCAGTTCCCTAGGGGAAACGGATGAAAAACTGTTTTTT.

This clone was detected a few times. For the CDR3, the DNA is TGTGCCTGGAGCAGAGGCCGGGACAGGGGAAACGAGCAGTTCTTC. This encodes CAWSRGRDRGNEQFF. The V call is TRBV30, the J call TRBJ2-1; TRBD1 aligns across 10 bases. This CDR3 contains 15 residues. The germline CDR1 and CDR2 sequences are GTSNPN and SVGIG (reference sequence). V trimming: 3 bases; J trimming: 10 bases; junction bases outside the gene matches: 12.